The subject of this entry is one T cell receptor (beta chain). What it binds is unknown. Some clones are missing from TCRdb's copy, which holds only in-frame ones; the method was immunoSEQ multiplex PCR. Counted here are about 69,000 clones, approximately 80% occurring once; the ten biggest clones make up approximately 4.5%. These data are taken from a study of early stage breast cancer tumors. General study points: Compared with adjacent normal breast, tumors showed about 2.3-fold denser, more clonal T cells. Tumor and normal breast were distinguished via blood comparison in about 90% of the 16 patients.

Trimming stripped 11 bases from V and 0 bases from J, with 11 bases between. From germline, CDR1 is MNHNS and CDR2 SASEGT. CDR3 length: 12 amino acids. The specimen was blood. This TCR was recovered from a person aged 35-50 years with breast cancer. The chain uses TRBV6-1 and TRBJ2-7; either TRBD1 or TRBD2 may fit D (5 bases each). CDR3 bases: TGTGCCCGGGACGCAAGCTCCTACGAGCAGTACTTC. Protein: CARDASSYEQYF.